The 8 T cell receptor beta chains reported below all come from one sample, sequenced in a study of T cell clonality in common variable immunodeficiency. Findings and limits, study-wide: Common variable immunodeficiency TCR beta sequences reportedly had fewer deletions and N-nucleotide insertions.

The repertoire was sequenced with immunoSEQ multiplex PCR; TCRdb's copy has only in-frame clones and lacks some. The specimen has about 32,000 clones, none found just once. These receptors lack a known antigen. Material: peripheral blood mononuclear cells. The origin of the receptors is a human donor with common variable immunodeficiency.

This clone has just a few counts. The read terminates 3 residues before the CDR3 end, so the remaining end is supplied by the germline J gene. The chain recombines TRBV7-9 with TRBJ1-5; 8 bases are a match to TRBD1. Trimming at V came to 6 bases and at J to 6 bases, leaving 10 bases not matched to a gene. Germline V gives CDR1 SEHNR, CDR2 FQNEAQ (reference sequence). The CDR3 runs to 15 residues. The sequenced CDR3 bases are TGTGCCAGCAGTCATGACGGACAGGGCGGTCAGCCC. Its translation is CASSHDGQGGQP. The full-length CDR3 reads as CASSHDGQGGQPQHF.

This clone was seen many times. Sequencing ends 3 residues short of the CDR3 end; the germline J gene provides the rest. The chain couples TRBV29-1 to TRBJ1-2; 10 bases align to TRBD1. The junction had 3 bases not matched to a gene; V was cut back by 5 bases and J by 3 bases. The CDR3 runs to 13 residues. Germline lookup yields CDR1 SQVTM and CDR2 ANQGSEA. The CDR3 bases that were read are TGCAGCGTTATGACAGGGGGCGACTATGGC. Translation gives CSVMTGGDYG. The entire CDR3 protein reads CSVMTGGDYGYTF.

The covered CDR3 bases are TGTGCCTGGAGCTTGGACAGTCCATCGAACACCGGGGAG. It encodes CAWSLDSPSNTGE. The whole CDR3 protein is CAWSLDSPSNTGELFF. The chain joins TRBV30 to TRBJ2-2, with TRBD1 as a possible D gene (6 bases). The CDR3 end falls 3 residues outside the read, so it is completed with the germline J gene. Germline values: CDR1 GTSNPN, CDR2 SVGIG (reference sequence). The CDR3 spans 16 residues. The V end lost 3 bases, the J end lost 0 bases, and 14 bases lay between the germline ends.

There are a few counts of this clone. The sequence runs out 3 residues before the end of the CDR3; the remainder is reconstructed from the germline J gene. The chain carries TRBV6-1 and TRBJ2-7, with 8 bases aligning to TRBD1. The ends lost 3 bases at V and 5 bases at J; junction bases unmatched: 3. The CDR3 consists of 13 residues. Germline-derived CDR1 and CDR2 are MNHNS and SASEGT. The CDR3 region is CASSEDRAHEQYF. The CDR3 bases that were read are TGTGCCAGCAGTGAGGACAGGGCCCACGAG.

This clone was seen a handful of times. Partial CDR3 DNA: TGTGCCAGCAGCGCCAGTCCGAACAATGAG. This codes for CASSASPNNE. The full-length CDR3 reads as CASSASPNNEQFF. The rearrangement links TRBV11-2 to TRBJ2-1; D is ambiguous. The read finishes 3 residues shy of the CDR3 end, and the germline J gene is used to complete it. In germline, CDR1 is SGHAT, CDR2 FQNNGV. The CDR3 runs 13 residues. V lost 5 bases and J 5 bases, leaving 10 bases between the germline ends.

This clone ranks as medium-sized (0.01 to 0.1%). The read gets to within 3 residues of the CDR3 end, and the germline J gene fills in the rest. J is TRBJ2-1 and V is TRBV9; a possible D gene is TRBD1 (5 bases). This CDR3 is 14 amino acids long. CDR1 is SGDLS and CDR2 is YYNGEE in the germline V gene. V lost 4 bases and J lost 6, with 14 bases in between. CDR3 DNA, as far as it was read: TGTGCCAGCAGCCCTCGACAGTGGGCCAATGAG. Encoded protein: CASSPRQWANE. The whole CDR3 sequence is CASSPRQWANEQFF.

This clone was seen ten or more times. The CDR3 goes on 3 residues after the read ends, and that part is filled in from the germline J gene. The sample has other DNA sequences that encode this CDR3 too. This rearrangement joins TRBV7-9 to TRBJ1-1; D is uncertain. This CDR3 region has 12 residues. CDR1 and CDR2 (germline): SEHNR, FQNEAQ (reference sequence). V shed 3 bases and J shed 5 bases, with 7 bases lying between them. CDR3 loop: CASSFSGTEAFF. CDR3 bases read: TGTGCCAGCAGCTTCAGCGGGACTGAA. Complete variable domain (other parts from reference TRBV7-9 and TRBJ1-1): DTGVSQNPRHKITKRGQNVTFRCDPISEHNRLYWYRQTLGQGPEFLTYFQNEAQLEKSRLLSDRFSAERPKGSFSTLEIQRTEQGDSAMYLCASSFSGTEAFFGQGTRLTVV.

This clone appeared many times. The CDR3 here is CASSSRDFSGEQYF. The sequenced CDR3 bases are TGTGCCAGCAGCTCCCGGGACTTCTCCGGCGAG. The gene calls are TRBV7-3 and TRBJ2-7, with D tentatively TRBD2 (6 bases). Read sequence stops 3 residues before the CDR3 end, and the germline J gene provides the missing end. Trimming stripped 4 bases from V and 6 bases from J, with 16 bases between. CDR1 and CDR2 (germline): SGHTA, FQGTGA. The CDR3 extends over 14 amino acids.